What follows describes a single TCR beta chain. This clone was detected only a few times. The clone's antigen remains unknown. No much larger clone is present one base from it, and per-base qualities are unavailable. A single peripheral blood draw of about 116 mL on average was collected from each donor into heparinised tubes. Using a panel that included CD45RO, CCR7, CD25, CD127, CD95 and CD27, naive, central memory, regulatory and stem cell-like memory CD4+ T cells were sorted on a BD FACSAria II. A purity above 98% was achieved for all sorted populations. PBMCs were isolated right away by Lymphoprep density gradient centrifugation and were stained directly, without culture. To minimize batch effects, samples were stained and sorted in pairs, one healthy donor with one patient per experiment. The High Capacity cDNA Reverse Transcription Kit was used to reverse transcribe all of the isolated RNA, meaning that expressed TCRB transcripts were what got sequenced. Deep immunoSEQ sequencing was performed on naive, central memory and regulatory T cell samples, with an average of around 3.5 million total reads per sample. Sorted cells were lysed in RLT buffer and RNA was extracted with DNase-treated RNeasy Micro or Mini kits, depending on cell number. Each cell subset was processed on its own to prevent cross-contamination, while patient and healthy donor samples were processed together. The immunoSEQ multiplex PCR was used to amplify TCRB sequences from cDNA, yielding 87-bp fragments that span the CDR3 region. Sequencing of the amplicons was performed on the Illumina HiSeq platform. Turning to the authors' computational methods: PCR bias was computationally corrected using synthetic template baselines, reads within Hamming distance 2 were collapsed, and singletons that could not be merged were discarded. Reads were aligned against IMGT to assign V, D and J genes, CDR3 length and insertions or deletions at six rearrangement sites. Within each subset, clonotype counts were normalized to sorted cell number, after which true diversity and Gini coefficients were computed with the tcR R package. Repertoire sharing was quantified using the overlap coefficient calculated on TCRB nucleotide sequences. As a proxy for the pre-selection repertoire, out-of-frame TCRB sequences from naive cells were analyzed. In TCRdb, the immuneACCESS table is reduced to in-frame sequences with V and J assigned. These tables do not hold every clone; where another copy was compared, an unresolved V gene accounts for under half, and the others remain unexplained. The V and J calls and clone size were taken over from that table, and D and trimming were inferred from the DNA. Present in this sample are about 650,000 clones, 9.5% to 15% of which were seen just once. The ten largest clones add up to around 0.12% of the sample.

The source of the sample is a study of beta chain features in type 1 diabetes (dated 2018 in TCRdb). Study-level background: No differences in mean age, gender distribution, total cell number or subset yield were found between patients and healthy donors. Regulatory and stem cell-like memory subsets were isolated from only 8 patients and about 8 healthy donors, whereas naive and central memory subsets came from all 30 or so donors. The study compared TCRB repertoires of sorted circulating CD4+ T cell subsets between recently diagnosed type 1 diabetes patients and matched healthy donors. A total of 100 million to 110 million sorted cells were examined across all samples, and a strong correlation was observed between cell number per subset and RNA yield.

Overall study outcomes, separate from this receptor: Type 1 diabetes patients showed a moderate but significant shortening of TCRB CDR3 length in all four CD4+ subsets. Because cDNA was sequenced instead of genomic DNA, highly expressing activated cells could be over-represented, though the groups showed no difference in activation or CD3 levels. Shorter templates might have been favored by PCR, but patient and control samples were amplified and corrected together, so both groups would have been affected equally by any skew. The naive, central memory and regulatory TCRB repertoires appeared to resemble one another more closely among patients than among healthy donors. At VDJ recombination sites, patients with type 1 diabetes made fewer insertions and deleted more nucleotides, a pattern implying thymic rearrangement abnormalities. Because the HLA sub-analyses included only small numbers of individuals, any influence of HLA type on TCRB rearrangement was left unresolved.

This TCR derives from a man between 25 and 39 years old with type 1 diabetes. Sequences were obtained from naive CD4+ T cells from blood. The sample's cell subset or site label is to be understood as: true naive CD4+ T cells.

The CDR3 here reads CASSPGAFQVTF. The DNA sequence follows: TGTGCCAGCAGCCCGGGGGCATTCCAGGTCACCTTC. The sequence links TRBV7-8 to TRBJ1-2; a tentative D call is TRBD1 (6 bases match). V is clipped by 5 bases and J by 13 bases, and the sequence between their germline boundaries is 17 bases long. The CDR3 contains 12 residues, cysteine and phenylalanine counted. The CDR3 DNA has 36 bases and is translated from base 1. In the germline V gene, CDR1 corresponds to SGHVS and CDR2 to FQNEAQ. With all but the CDR3 taken from the reference TRBV7-8 and TRBJ1-2 genes, the full variable domain is: GAGVSQSPRYKVAKRGQDVALRCDPISGHVSLFWYQQALGQGPEFLTYFQNEAQLDKSGLPSDRFFAERPEGSVSTLKIQRTQQEDSAVYLCASSPGAFQVTFGSGTRLTVV.